The entry that follows covers one T cell receptor beta chain sequence. In the original workflow: Reference gene primer amplification gave estimated nucleated cell counts. The method was immunoSEQ multiplex PCR; TCRdb's version includes in-frame clones alone and lacks a portion of them. That table furnishes V, J and clone size, whereas the DNA furnished D and trimming. The sample records a few hundred thousand clones, about 88% being singletons. The age range of participants was about 18 to 100 years, with residence in about two dozen US areas. This sample is part of a study of blood T cell repertoires in COVID-19. Study at large: Whether acute or convalescent, the COVID-19 samples came from the United States, Italy and Spain.

This CDR3 has 14 amino acids. Germline V lookup: CDR1 SGDLS, CDR2 YYNGEE. The V and J ends lost 6 bases and 7 bases respectively, with 19 bases between them. The V and J genes are TRBV9 and TRBJ1-2, with D perhaps TRBD1 (6 bases). This receptor was taken from a woman in her forties or fifties who had been exposed to COVID-19. Sequenced sample: PBMCs or T cells enriched from blood (not recorded which). The CDR3 protein is CASTIPGQVGGYTF. CDR3 DNA: TGTGCCAGCACCATTCCGGGACAAGTCGGTGGCTACACCTTC.